This TCR beta chain is drawn from a study of T cells in Graves' hyperthyroidism and ophthalmopathy. Study information: Peripheral blood samples were taken at initial diagnosis, prior to any treatment. The study, taken as a whole, reports: Before onset, ophthalmopathy was predicted by the model a median around 6 months earlier.

Each diagnosis was grounded in clinical symptoms, serum thyroxine and TRAb, thyroid ultrasound, and orbital computed tomography. As for this clonotype: Its antigen is currently unknown.

The CDR3 has 14 amino acids. V was clipped by 7 bases and J by 3 bases, with 16 bases between them. Germline V gene lookup returns CDR1 MDHEN and CDR2 SYDVKM. Amplification of TCR beta CDR3 regions used RNA as the template. HTBI primers were the set used in a first-round RT-PCR of the TCR CDR3. MiXCR, applied by TCRdb to the multiplex PCR reads, yields one record per CDR3 protein. The sample lists over 250,000 distinct CDR3 sequences, less than 30% occurring once. The chain recombines TRBV28 with TRBJ2-7; a weak D match, TRBD1 (5 bases). The clonotype originates from a man aged 35 to 55 with Graves' hyperthyroidism that later progressed to Graves' ophthalmopathy. The sequencing input was blood. The CDR3, as DNA: TGTGCCAGCACTACCACAACAGGTGGCTACGAGCAGTACTTC. Residues: CASTTTTGGYEQYF.